This TCR beta chain is drawn from a study of blood T cell repertoires in COVID-19. The overall study: Researchers got acute and convalescent COVID-19 samples from the United States, Italy and Spain.

Only in-frame clones appear in the TCRdb table, and some are missing; sequencing was by immunoSEQ multiplex PCR. The table records about 320,000 clones, about 91% of them present only once. Sequencing was performed on PBMCs or T cells enriched from blood (not recorded which). The origin of this receptor is a woman in her late teens or twenties who had recovered from COVID-19.

CDR3 in amino acids: CASSPPKGTGTGTAEAFF. The CDR3 nucleotides read TGTGCCAGCTCACCCCCGAAAGGGACAGGGACAGGGACAGCTGAAGCTTTCTTT. The J gene is TRBJ1-1, the V gene TRBV18; the match to TRBD1 covers 9 bases. CDR1 and CDR2 from the germline V gene are KGHSH and LQKENI. Trimming at V came to 3 bases and at J to 6 bases, leaving 17 bases not matched to a gene. CDR3 length: 18 residues.